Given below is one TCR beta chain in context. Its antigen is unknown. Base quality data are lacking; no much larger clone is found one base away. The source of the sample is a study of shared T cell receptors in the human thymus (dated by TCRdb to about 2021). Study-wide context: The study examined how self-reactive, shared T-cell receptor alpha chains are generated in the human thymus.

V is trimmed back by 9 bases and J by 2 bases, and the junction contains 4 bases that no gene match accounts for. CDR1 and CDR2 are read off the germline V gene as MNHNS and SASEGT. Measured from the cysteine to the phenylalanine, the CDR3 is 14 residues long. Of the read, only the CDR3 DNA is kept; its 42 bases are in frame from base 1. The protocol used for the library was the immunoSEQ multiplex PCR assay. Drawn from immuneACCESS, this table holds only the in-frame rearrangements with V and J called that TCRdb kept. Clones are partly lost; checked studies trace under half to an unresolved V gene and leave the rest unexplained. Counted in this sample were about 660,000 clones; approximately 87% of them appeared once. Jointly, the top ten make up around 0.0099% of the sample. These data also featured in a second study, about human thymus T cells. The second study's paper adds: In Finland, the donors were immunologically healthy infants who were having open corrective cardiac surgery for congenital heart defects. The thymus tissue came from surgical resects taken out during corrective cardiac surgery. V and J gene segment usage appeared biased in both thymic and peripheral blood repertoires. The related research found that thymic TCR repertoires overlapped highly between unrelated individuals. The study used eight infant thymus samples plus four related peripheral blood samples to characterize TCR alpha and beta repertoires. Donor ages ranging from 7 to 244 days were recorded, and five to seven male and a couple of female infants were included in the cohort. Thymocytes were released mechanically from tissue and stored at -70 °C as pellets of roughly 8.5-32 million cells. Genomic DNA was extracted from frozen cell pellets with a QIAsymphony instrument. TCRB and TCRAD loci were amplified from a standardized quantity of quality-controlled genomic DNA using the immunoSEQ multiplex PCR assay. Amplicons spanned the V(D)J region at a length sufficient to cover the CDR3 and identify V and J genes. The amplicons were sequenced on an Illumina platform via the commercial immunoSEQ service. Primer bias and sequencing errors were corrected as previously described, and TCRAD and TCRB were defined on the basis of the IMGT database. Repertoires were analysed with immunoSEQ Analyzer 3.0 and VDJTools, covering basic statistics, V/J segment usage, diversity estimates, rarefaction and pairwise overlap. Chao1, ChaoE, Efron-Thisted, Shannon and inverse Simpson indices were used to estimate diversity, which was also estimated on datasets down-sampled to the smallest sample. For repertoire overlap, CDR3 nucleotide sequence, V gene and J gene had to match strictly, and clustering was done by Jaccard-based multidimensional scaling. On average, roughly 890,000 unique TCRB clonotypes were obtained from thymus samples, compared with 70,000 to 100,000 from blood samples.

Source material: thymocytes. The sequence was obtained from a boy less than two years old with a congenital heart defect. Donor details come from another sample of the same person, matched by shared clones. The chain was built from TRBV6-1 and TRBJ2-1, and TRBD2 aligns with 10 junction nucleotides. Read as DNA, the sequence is TGTGCCAGTGGACTAGCGGCACCCTACAATGAGCAGTTCTTC. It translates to CASGLAAPYNEQFF.